The clone carrying this T cell receptor beta chain was seen a few times. These data are taken from a study of patients and donors after allogeneic stem cell transplantation. CDR3 size: 13 residues. Per germline, CDR1 DFQATT and CDR2 SNEGSKA (reference sequence). Trimming left V 3 bases short and J 7 bases short, with 10 bases between. TCRdb recomputed calls from the RT-PCR reads with MiXCR, one row per CDR3 protein. The sample includes roughly 960,000 distinct CDR3 sequences, about 20% of them seen just once. The clonotype was recovered from a human donor who was either an allogeneic HSCT recipient or a stem cell or donor lymphocyte infusion donor (not recorded which). It is not recorded whose cells these are; they may come from a transplant donor. The material sequenced was blood, either unsorted or a sorted T cell fraction (not recorded which). The chain is built from TRBV20-1 and TRBJ1-6, with D maybe TRBD1 (5 bases). The CDR3 here is CSASLEGNSPLHF. The CDR3, as DNA: TGCAGTGCTAGTCTAGAGGGGAATTCACCCCTCCACTTT.